This T cell receptor beta chain was documented in a study of shared clonotypes between healthy human individuals. Measured with immunoSEQ multiplex PCR; TCRdb has only the in-frame clones, and not every one. The table has some 630,000 clones, about three quarters seen once. The ends were cut back, 7 bases at V and 3 bases at J, with 0 bases in the middle. Germline CDR1 is WNHNN and CDR2 is SYGVQD (reference sequence). There are 9 residues in the CDR3. The sequencing input was memory CD4+ T cells sorted from blood. The subset: CD45RA-negative fraction. This receptor was taken from a woman aged 25 to 39 in good health. This chain connects TRBV10-1 to TRBJ1-1; D ambiguous. The CDR3 region has the DNA TGCGCCAGCAACACTGAAGCTTTCTTT. Translation: CASNTEAFF.